The source of this TCR beta chain is a study of blood T cell repertoires in COVID-19. About the study: Sites across the United States, Italy and Spain contributed samples from acute and convalescent COVID-19. PBMCs, B-cell-depleted T cells, or T cells provided the cDNA or gDNA that made up the material.

V was shortened by 0 bases and J by 5 bases, with 13 bases between the two germline ends. Germline CDR1 and CDR2: LGHNA and YSLEER. The CDR3 is made up of 15 amino acids. This clone was found once. In the study's own analysis: For nucleated cells, counts were estimated from reference gene primer amplification. Produced via immunoSEQ multiplex PCR; TCRdb's table is partial and in-frame only. V, J and clone size are those of that table, while D and trimming were read from the DNA. There are approximately 300,000 clones in the sample; around 83% occur only once, and roughly 1.1% lies in the top ten. The TCR was taken from a woman between 45 and 65 years old with acute or convalescent COVID-19. V gene TRBV4-3 combines with J gene TRBJ1-1, with a tentative D call TRBD1 (6 bases). The source material was peripheral blood. Here the CDR3 DNA reads TGCGCCAGCAGCCAAGATTGGAGGGGGGGGACTGAAGCTTTCTTT. It codes for CASSQDWRGGTEAFF.